The source of this T cell receptor (beta chain) is a study of cytotoxic CD8 clonotypes in ibrutinib-treated CLL. Study results and caveats: With treatment, public clonotypes, which were uncommon, either contracted or remained stable.

A remark on this clone: Its specificity is not known.

This CDR3 region has 15 residues. CDR1 is SNHLY and CDR2 is FYNNEI in the germline V gene. V dropped 4 bases and J dropped 3; count of bases not matched to a gene: 9. Measured with immunoSEQ multiplex PCR; TCRdb has only the in-frame clones, and not every one. This repertoire shows about 120,000 clones, 58% found once; its top ten account for under 45%. The V and J genes are TRBV2 and TRBJ2-7; 7 nucleotides align to TRBD1. The sequences come from PBMCs, collected after 24 months of ibrutinib treatment. The clonotype was recovered from a human donor with chronic lymphocytic leukemia. The CDR3 spells CASSGDRAALYEQYF. Written as DNA, the CDR3 is TGTGCCAGCAGTGGGGACAGAGCGGCGCTCTACGAGCAGTACTTC. The variable domain in full, with the rest retrieved from reference TRBV2 and TRBJ2-7, is EPEVTQTPSHQVTQMGQEVILRCVPISNHLYFYWYRQILGQKVEFLVSFYNNEISEKSEIFDDQFSVERPDGSNFTLKIRSTKLEDSAMYFCASSGDRAALYEQYFGPGTRLTVT.